This T cell receptor beta chain was captured by sequencing in a study of radiation and T cells in renal cell carcinoma. The length of the CDR3 is 15 residues. CDR1 and CDR2 from the germline V gene are MDHEN and SYDVKM. The ends lost 5 bases at V and 2 bases at J; junction bases unmatched: 6. As to time point: baseline pretreatment blood. Treatment indicated: 15 Gy SBRT to primary tumor, nephrectomy 4 weeks later. Sequencing used immunoSEQ multiplex PCR; TCRdb keeps in-frame clones, though not all of them. In the table there are 100,000 to 150,000 clones, around 80% of which are singletons. The sequences come from blood, collected from a patient whose treatment included radiotherapy and nephrectomy. The chain links TRBV28 to TRBJ2-3; 8 bases are a match to TRBD1. The clonotype comes from a woman aged 55-75 years with renal cell carcinoma. The CDR3: CASSLGQGFTDTQYF. Here the CDR3 DNA reads TGTGCCAGCAGTCTCGGACAGGGTTTCACAGATACGCAGTATTTT.